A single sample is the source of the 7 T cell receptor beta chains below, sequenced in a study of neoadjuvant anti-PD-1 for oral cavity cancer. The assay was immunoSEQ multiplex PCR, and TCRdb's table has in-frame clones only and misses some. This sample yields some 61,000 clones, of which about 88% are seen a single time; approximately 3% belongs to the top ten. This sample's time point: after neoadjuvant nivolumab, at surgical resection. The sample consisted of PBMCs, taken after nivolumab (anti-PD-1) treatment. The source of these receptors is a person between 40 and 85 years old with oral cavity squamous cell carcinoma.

As DNA, the CDR3 is TGTGCCAGCAGTTCCGAAAGGGGGAGAGGCTACACCTTC. Encoded protein: CASSSERGRGYTF. The V and J genes are TRBV28 and TRBJ1-2; D possibly corresponds to TRBD1 (6 bases). From germline, CDR1 is MDHEN and CDR2 SYDVKM. The CDR3 loop spans 13 amino acids. Trimming removed 4 bases from V and 8 bases from J, with 14 bases in between.

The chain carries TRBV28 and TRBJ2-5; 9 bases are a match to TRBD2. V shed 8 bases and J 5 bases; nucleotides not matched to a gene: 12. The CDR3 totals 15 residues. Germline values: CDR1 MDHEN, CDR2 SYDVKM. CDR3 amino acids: CASRAAGGPTETQYF. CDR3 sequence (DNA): TGTGCCAGCCGCGCGGCGGGAGGGCCAACTGAGACCCAGTACTTC.

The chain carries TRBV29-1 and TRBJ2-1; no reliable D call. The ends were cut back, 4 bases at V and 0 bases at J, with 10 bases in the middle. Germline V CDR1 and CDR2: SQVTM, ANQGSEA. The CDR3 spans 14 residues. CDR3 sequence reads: CSVAGPLSYNEQFF. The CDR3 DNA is TGCAGCGTTGCCGGCCCACTCTCCTACAATGAGCAGTTCTTC.

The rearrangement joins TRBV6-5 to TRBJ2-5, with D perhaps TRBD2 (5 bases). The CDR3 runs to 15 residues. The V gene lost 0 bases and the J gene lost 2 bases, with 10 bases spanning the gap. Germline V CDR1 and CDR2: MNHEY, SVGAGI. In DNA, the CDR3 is TGTGCCAGCAGTTACTCGCCACGGGGTCAAGAGACCCAGTACTTC. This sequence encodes CASSYSPRGQETQYF.

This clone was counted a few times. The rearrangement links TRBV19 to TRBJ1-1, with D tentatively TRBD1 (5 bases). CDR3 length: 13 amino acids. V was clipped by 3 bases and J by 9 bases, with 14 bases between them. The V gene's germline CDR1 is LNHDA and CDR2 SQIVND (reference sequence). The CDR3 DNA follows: TGTGCCAGTAGTATCCCCCGACAGCTCCAAGCTTTCTTT. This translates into CASSIPRQLQAFF.

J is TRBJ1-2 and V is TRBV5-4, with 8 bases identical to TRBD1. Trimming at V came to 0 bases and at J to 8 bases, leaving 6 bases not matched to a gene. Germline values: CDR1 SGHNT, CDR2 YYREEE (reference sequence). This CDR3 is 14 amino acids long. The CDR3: CASSLGTAGGGYTF. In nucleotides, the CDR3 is TGTGCCAGCAGCTTGGGTACGGCAGGGGGCGGCTACACCTTC.

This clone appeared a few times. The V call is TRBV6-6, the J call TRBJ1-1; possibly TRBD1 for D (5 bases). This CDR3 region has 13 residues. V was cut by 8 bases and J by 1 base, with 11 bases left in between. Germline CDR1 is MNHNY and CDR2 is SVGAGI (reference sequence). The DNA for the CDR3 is TGTGCCAGCGGGGACGTTCAGAACACTGAAGCTTTCTTT. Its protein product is CASGDVQNTEAFF.